A single sample gave rise to the 31 T cell receptor beta chains below, sequenced in a study of T cell responses to AZD1222 COVID-19 vaccine. Generated by immunoSEQ multiplex PCR, the TCRdb table keeps only in-frame clones and is missing some. The sample has about 180,000 clones, 80% to 90% seen once; the top ten hold approximately 10%. The material sequenced was peripheral blood, taken 28 days after the second AZD1222 dose. The receptor source for this set is an adult who received the AZD1222 COVID-19 vaccine.

V is TRBV28 and J is TRBJ2-7, with D possibly matching TRBD2 (6 bases). This CDR3 is 15 amino acids long. Trimming cost V 5 bases and J 2 bases, with 16 bases left between them. Germline CDR1 MDHEN, CDR2 SYDVKM. The CDR3 protein is CASSPPQGGTYEQYF. The CDR3 coding sequence is TGTGCCAGCAGTCCCCCGCAGGGAGGCACCTACGAGCAGTACTTC. Together with reference TRBV28 and TRBJ2-7, the CDR3 gives the full variable domain: DVKVTQSSRYLVKRTGEKVFLECVQDMDHENMFWYRQDPGLGLRLIYFSYDVKMKEKGDIPEGYSVSREKKERFSLILESASTNQTSMYLCASSPPQGGTYEQYFGPGTRLTVT.

The rearrangement links TRBV30 to TRBJ2-3; maybe TRBD1 (5 bases). The CDR3 totals 13 residues. The germline V gene has CDR1 GTSNPN and CDR2 SVGIG (reference sequence). Trimming removed 2 bases at V and 6 bases at J, with 12 bases between. The CDR3 coding sequence is TGTGCCTGGAGTCCAGGGTTTGGGGATACGCAGTATTTT. Translated: CAWSPGFGDTQYF.

This clone showed up just a few times. V usage is TRBV30 and J usage is TRBJ2-6; the D is unclear. Per germline, CDR1 GTSNPN and CDR2 SVGIG (reference sequence). V dropped 1 base and J dropped 1 base, with 8 bases sitting between them. CDR3 length: 15 amino acids. The CDR3 coding sequence is TGTGCCTGGAGTGGTTCATGGTCTGGGGCCAACGTCCTGACTTTC. This codes for CAWSGSWSGANVLTF.

The rearrangement joins TRBV7-9 to TRBJ2-3; the D gene is possibly TRBD1 (5 bases). CDR3 length: 13 amino acids. The ends were cut back, 11 bases at V and 5 bases at J, with 17 bases in the middle. The V gene's germline CDR1 is SEHNR and CDR2 FQNEAQ (reference sequence). Written as DNA, the CDR3 is TGTGCCGGATTTGCTACAGGAAAAGATACGCAGTATTTT. Translated: CAGFATGKDTQYF.

The rearrangement joins TRBV9 to TRBJ2-7, with D uncertain. Germline V gives CDR1 SGDLS, CDR2 YYNGEE. The CDR3 is made up of 14 amino acids. V lost 0 bases to trimming and J lost 0 bases, with 7 bases between them. The CDR3 is CASSVEAVSYEQYF. The DNA of the CDR3 is TGTGCCAGCAGCGTAGAGGCGGTCTCCTACGAGCAGTACTTC.

The rearrangement uses TRBV6-2 or TRBV6-3 and TRBJ2-5; the match to TRBD2 covers 13 bases. The germline V gene has CDR1 MNHEY and CDR2 SVGEGT. J was trimmed by 5 bases and V by 2 bases; bases with no gene match: 5. The CDR3 consists of 16 residues. CDR3 coding DNA: TGTGCCAGCAGTTACCCGGGACTAGCGGGGAAGGAGACCCAGTACTTC. It encodes CASSYPGLAGKETQYF.

The CDR3, as DNA: TGTGCCACCGCAGCGGGGGGGATAGAGACCCAGTACTTC. Protein: CATAAGGIETQYF. The V call is TRBV28, the J call TRBJ2-5, with 10 nucleotides matching TRBD2. The germline V gene has CDR1 MDHEN and CDR2 SYDVKM. This CDR3 is built from 13 residues. J lost 4 bases, V lost 10 bases, and 6 bases had no gene match.

This clone was found once. This chain uses TRBV14 with TRBJ1-1; D is undetermined. Germline V lookup: CDR1 SGHDN, CDR2 FVKESK. V was shortened by 3 bases and J by 1 base, with 15 bases between the two germline ends. The CDR3 loop spans 16 amino acids. The CDR3 nucleotides read TGTGCCAGCAGCCAGGATTTAGGAGAAGGGAACACTGAAGCTTTCTTT. Amino acids: CASSQDLGEGNTEAFF.

This clone appeared a few times. This chain joins TRBV18 and TRBJ2-1; 8 bases agree with TRBD1. There are 14 residues in the CDR3. Germline lookup yields CDR1 KGHSH and CDR2 LQKENI. The ends lost 1 base at V and 9 bases at J; junction bases unmatched: 5. The CDR3 sequence is CASSPLQGAGEQFF. The CDR3 coding sequence is TGTGCCAGCTCACCACTCCAGGGGGCAGGTGAGCAGTTCTTC.

This clone was seen only a few times. The chain joins TRBV7-2 to TRBJ1-3; D unclear. Deletions cut 5 bases from V and 8 bases from J, with 16 bases between. The CDR3 totals 14 residues. CDR1 is SGHTA and CDR2 is FQGNSA in the germline V gene. DNA for the CDR3: TGTGCCAGCAGCCCGACCCCCGTGGGGTACACCATATATTTT. Translating it yields CASSPTPVGYTIYF.

The CDR3 loop reads CASSLSYFTEAFF. In DNA, the CDR3 is TGCGCCAGCAGCTTGAGTTACTTCACTGAAGCTTTCTTT. This chain uses TRBV5-1 with TRBJ1-1; D is undetermined. Deletions cut 1 base from V and 4 bases from J, with 8 bases between. The CDR3 is 13 residues long. The germline CDR1 and CDR2 sequences are SGHRS and YFSETQ.

This clone showed up just once. The chain has TRBV12-3 or TRBV12-4 and TRBJ1-2, with 8 positions matching TRBD1. The ends lost 6 bases at V and 6 bases at J; junction bases unmatched: 3. The CDR3 consists of 12 residues. CDR3 residues: CASRTGVDGYTF. The CDR3 coding sequence is TGTGCCAGCAGGACAGGGGTCGATGGCTACACCTTC.

As to this clone: Different DNA sequences within this sample yield the same CDR3. The chain has TRBV18 and TRBJ1-2; TRBD1 matches 7 bases. V trimming: 3 bases; J trimming: 3 bases; junction bases outside the gene matches: 1. CDR3 length equals 13 residues. CDR1 is KGHSH and CDR2 is LQKENI in the germline V gene. DNA of the CDR3: TGTGCCAGCTCACCTCAGGGGGACTATGGCTACACCTTC. It is translated as CASSPQGDYGYTF.

The sample holds one count of this clone. The genes are TRBV19 and TRBJ1-4, with D possibly matching TRBD1 (5 bases). The CDR3 sequence is 15 residues long. Germline values: CDR1 LNHDA, CDR2 SQIVND (reference sequence). Trimming shortened V by 5 bases and J by 0 bases, and 10 bases separated the two germline ends. The CDR3 nucleotides read TGTGCCAGTAGTCCTCGGACATCAACTAATGAAAAACTGTTTTTT. It specifies CASSPRTSTNEKLFF.

J is TRBJ2-7 and V is TRBV19, with D tentatively TRBD1 (5 bases). CDR3 length equals 14 residues. CDR1 and CDR2 from the germline V gene are LNHDA and SQIVND (reference sequence). V lost 5 bases and J lost 7, with 18 bases in between. The CDR3 reads CASSLHGAAREQYF. The CDR3 region has the DNA TGTGCCAGTAGTCTCCATGGGGCTGCTCGAGAGCAGTACTTC.

This clone was picked up one time. The chain couples TRBV19 to TRBJ1-3, with a tentative D call TRBD1 (6 bases). Germline CDR1 LNHDA, CDR2 SQIVND (reference sequence). The CDR3 extends over 11 amino acids. The V end was cut by 11 bases, the J end by 4 bases, with 9 bases between. The CDR3 DNA sequence: TGTGCCGGACAGCGGGGAAACACCATATATTTT. Translating gives CAGQRGNTIYF.

The genes are TRBV3-1 (or the pseudogene TRBV3-2) and TRBJ1-1; tentatively, D is TRBD1 (6 bases). Trimming removed 3 bases at V and 0 bases at J, with 14 bases between. The CDR3 is made up of 16 amino acids. The germline CDR1 and CDR2 sequences are LGHDT and YNNKEL (reference sequence). This CDR3 reads CASSHMDSRMNTEAFF. CDR3 sequence (DNA): TGTGCCAGCAGCCATATGGACAGCCGAATGAACACTGAAGCTTTCTTT.

V is TRBV19 and J is TRBJ1-5; D perhaps matches TRBD1 (5 bases). Trimming pared 5 bases from V and 1 base from J, leaving 9 bases between. Germline V gene data show CDR1 as LNHDA and CDR2 as SQIVND (reference sequence). The CDR3 contains 14 residues. CDR3 sequence (DNA): TGTGCCAGTAGTCCAACAGGCAGCAATCAGCCCCAGCATTTT. Translated: CASSPTGSNQPQHF.

The chain couples TRBV28 to TRBJ2-7; a possible D gene is TRBD1 (7 bases). Trimming removed 2 bases at V and 7 bases at J, with 15 bases between. The CDR3 sequence is 14 residues long. Germline CDR1 and CDR2: MDHEN and SYDVKM. CDR3 DNA: TGTGCCAGCAGTTTAAACAGGGGACTGAAAGAGCAGTACTTC. The encoded protein is CASSLNRGLKEQYF. Full variable domain (remainder filled in from reference TRBV28 and TRBJ2-7): DVKVTQSSRYLVKRTGEKVFLECVQDMDHENMFWYRQDPGLGLRLIYFSYDVKMKEKGDIPEGYSVSREKKERFSLILESASTNQTSMYLCASSLNRGLKEQYFGPGTRLTVT.

CDR3 sequence (DNA): TGTGCCTGGAGTGTGAGTCTCTCTGGAAACACCATATATTTT. As protein: CAWSVSLSGNTIYF. The V and J genes are TRBV30 and TRBJ1-3; D ambiguous. Germline-derived CDR1 and CDR2 are GTSNPN and SVGIG (reference sequence). This CDR3 has 14 residues. The V end lost 0 bases, the J end lost 0 bases, and 6 bases lay between the germline ends.

The chain joins TRBV12-3 or TRBV12-4 to TRBJ2-7, with D hard to call. Between the trimmed V and J ends, which lost 3 bases and 4 bases, there was a span of 7 bases. This CDR3 has 12 amino acids. CDR3 nucleotide sequence: TGTGCCAGCAGTTTTAATAGTTACGAGCAGTACTTC. Translating it yields CASSFNSYEQYF.

The chain joins TRBV6-5 to TRBJ2-1; TRBD2 matches 11 bases. Germline V gives CDR1 MNHEY, CDR2 SVGAGI. The junction had 6 bases not matched to a gene; V was cut back by 0 bases and J by 8 bases. This CDR3 region has 16 residues. The CDR3 is CASSYSAGLAGYEQFF. In DNA, the CDR3 is TGTGCCAGCAGTTACTCTGCAGGACTAGCGGGTTATGAGCAGTTCTTC.

The chain uses TRBV6-1 and TRBJ1-2; a weak D match, TRBD1 (5 bases). The CDR3 consists of 13 residues. Germline V gene lookup returns CDR1 MNHNS and CDR2 SASEGT. V gave up 4 bases and J gave up 2 bases, with 8 bases separating them. CDR3 in amino acids: CASSVTDNYGYTF. CDR3 nucleotides: TGTGCCAGCAGTGTGACAGACAACTATGGCTACACCTTC.

V gene TRBV2 combines with J gene TRBJ1-2; D is perhaps TRBD1 (5 bases). V shed 2 bases and J shed 3 bases, with 13 bases lying between them. The CDR3 covers 15 residues. The germline CDR1 and CDR2 sequences are SNHLY and FYNNEI. This chain's CDR3 is CASSESQGVYYGYTF. DNA of the CDR3: TGTGCCAGCAGTGAAAGCCAGGGTGTATACTATGGCTACACCTTC.

In this sample, this clone turned up once. This rearrangement joins TRBV29-1 to TRBJ2-5; D ambiguous. The CDR3 length is 12 residues. V gave up 4 bases and J gave up 5 bases, with 11 bases separating them. Looked up from germline, CDR1 is SQVTM and CDR2 is ANQGSEA. Here the CDR3 DNA reads TGCAGCGTTGCGGTGTTGGTGGAGACCCAGTACTTC. Translated: CSVAVLVETQYF.

The gene calls are TRBV14 and TRBJ2-7, with 9 bases identical to TRBD1. Germline assignment: CDR1 SGHDN and CDR2 FVKESK. Trimming removed 4 bases from V and 3 bases from J; junction bases left unmatched: 7. This CDR3 has 15 residues. The CDR3 nucleotides read TGTGCCAGCAGCCTGTCGGGACAGGGTGTCTACGAGCAGTACTTC. It encodes CASSLSGQGVYEQYF.

In its sample, this clone was seen once. The chain has TRBV7-2 and TRBJ2-1, with a possible D match to TRBD2 (5 bases). Trimming left V 5 bases short and J 5 bases short, with 19 bases between. The germline V gene encodes CDR1 SGHTA and CDR2 FQGNSA. This CDR3 has 16 amino acids. This CDR3 reads CASSPEVGRKDNEQFF. The CDR3, as DNA: TGTGCCAGCAGCCCGGAGGTGGGTAGGAAGGACAATGAGCAGTTCTTC.

The rearrangement uses TRBV10-3 and TRBJ2-7, with D maybe TRBD1 (5 bases). Trimming shortened V by 6 bases and J by 0 bases, and 12 bases separated the two germline ends. Germline loops: CDR1 ENHRY, CDR2 SYGVKD. CDR3 length: 14 amino acids. CDR3 region: CAISLTAPSYEQYF. Here the CDR3 DNA reads TGTGCCATCAGCCTGACAGCGCCCTCCTACGAGCAGTACTTC.

The CDR3 region has the DNA TGCGCCAGCAGCTTGGGGCAGGGAGTGGAGACCCAGTACTTC. Translation gives CASSLGQGVETQYF. This chain joins TRBV5-1 and TRBJ2-5, with D perhaps given as TRBD1 or TRBD2 (5 bases each). The V gene lost 0 bases and the J gene lost 5 bases, with 11 bases spanning the gap. This CDR3 region has 14 residues. Germline values: CDR1 SGHRS, CDR2 YFSETQ.

V is TRBV29-1 and J is TRBJ2-1, with D uncertain. The CDR3 has 13 amino acids. V lost 3 bases and J 7 bases, leaving 13 bases between the germline ends. Germline values: CDR1 SQVTM, CDR2 ANQGSEA. CDR3 sequence reads: CSVEGERRNEQFF. CDR3 in DNA: TGCAGCGTTGAGGGCGAGCGCAGAAATGAGCAGTTCTTC.

This chain uses TRBV28 with TRBJ1-4, with unresolved D. V shed 2 bases and J shed 4 bases, with 11 bases lying between them. Germline lookup yields CDR1 MDHEN and CDR2 SYDVKM. The CDR3 spans 15 residues. The CDR3 region is CASSLPSGYNEKLFF. The CDR3 DNA is TGTGCCAGCAGTTTACCCTCGGGATATAATGAAAAACTGTTTTTT. The full variable domain, in which reference TRBV28 and TRBJ1-4 provide the parts outside the CDR3, is DVKVTQSSRYLVKRTGEKVFLECVQDMDHENMFWYRQDPGLGLRLIYFSYDVKMKEKGDIPEGYSVSREKKERFSLILESASTNQTSMYLCASSLPSGYNEKLFFGSGTQLSVL.